The rows below give T cell receptor beta chains drawn from one sample of a study of metastatic and nonmetastatic thyroid tumors. Using MiXCR, TCRdb reanalyzed the PCR reads. The sample holds about 14,000 clones, over 25% seen once. The sequencing sample was made of tumor tissue. Receptors were obtained from a female donor with papillary thyroid cancer or a benign thyroid nodule (not recorded which). Some clones in this sample may be carry-over from other donors' samples. Each CDR3 is given with its conserved first and last residue. The order of the fields is CDR3 DNA, CDR3 protein, J gene, clone size, D gene, V gene. D genes are given only for firm matches. Size values are once, few and many counts, or a class for expanded clones, and some rows have none.

CDR3 DNA: TGTGCCAGTAGTATAGAACCGGGACTAGCGGGAGGTTCCTACAATGAGCAGTTCTTC
CDR3 protein: CASSIEPGLAGGSYNEQFF
J gene: TRBJ2-1
clone size: .
D gene: TRBD2
V gene: TRBV19

CDR3 DNA: TGCGCCAGCAGCTCGGGACAATCTAGCAATCAGCCCCAGCATTTT
CDR3 protein: CASSSGQSSNQPQHF
J gene: TRBJ1-5
clone size: .
D gene: .
V gene: TRBV4-1

CDR3 DNA: TGCGCCAGCAGTGAGTTAACACGGGGTCGAGATACCCAGTACTTC
CDR3 protein: CASSELTRGRDTQYF
J gene: TRBJ2-5
clone size: .
D gene: .
V gene: TRBV10-2

CDR3 DNA: TGTGCCAGCAGTCCGGGCACAGATACGCAGTATTTT
CDR3 protein: CASSPGTDTQYF
J gene: TRBJ2-3
clone size: .
D gene: .
V gene: TRBV30

CDR3 DNA: TGTGCCTGGAGTAGGGCTTCCGCTAACTATGGCTACACCTTC
CDR3 protein: CAWSRASANYGYTF
J gene: TRBJ1-2
clone size: .
D gene: .
V gene: TRBV30

CDR3 DNA: TGTGCCACCAGCAGAGATTGGGACAGGGGATCGGGGGAGCAGTTCTTC
CDR3 protein: CATSRDWDRGSGEQFF
J gene: TRBJ2-1
clone size: many
D gene: TRBD1
V gene: TRBV15

CDR3 DNA: TGTGCCAGCAGTTTATATCTGACAGGAGGCGAGCAGTACTTC
CDR3 protein: CASSLYLTGGEQYF
J gene: TRBJ2-7
clone size: .
D gene: .
V gene: TRBV27

CDR3 DNA: TGTGCCAGCAGTTACGAAGGGACTAGCGGCTACGAGCAGTACTTC
CDR3 protein: CASSYEGTSGYEQYF
J gene: TRBJ2-7
clone size: .
D gene: TRBD2
V gene: TRBV6-2/TRBV6-3

CDR3 DNA: TGTGCCAGCAGTTTAGTTGAGGGAAGGGCTTACAATGAGCAGTTCTTC
CDR3 protein: CASSLVEGRAYNEQFF
J gene: TRBJ2-1
clone size: .
D gene: .
V gene: TRBV6-5

CDR3 DNA: TGTGCCAGCAGTGAGTCTCAACGGCAAGAGACCCAGTACTTC
CDR3 protein: CASSESQRQETQYF
J gene: TRBJ2-5
clone size: many
D gene: .
V gene: TRBV2

CDR3 DNA: TGTGCCAGCAGTGAAGACCTAGCGGGAGGCTACGAGCAGTACTTC
CDR3 protein: CASSEDLAGGYEQYF
J gene: TRBJ2-7
clone size: .
D gene: TRBD2
V gene: TRBV6-1

CDR3 DNA: TGTGCCAGCAGTTTAAGGACAGGGACCCTCTTCGAGCGGTACTTC
CDR3 protein: CASSLRTGTLFERYF
J gene: TRBJ2-7
clone size: .
D gene: TRBD1
V gene: TRBV27

CDR3 DNA: TGCAGCGTTGATCAGCTAGCGGGAGGGCGGTACCAAGAGACCCAGTACTTC
CDR3 protein: CSVDQLAGGRYQETQYF
J gene: TRBJ2-5
clone size: many
D gene: TRBD2
V gene: TRBV29-1

CDR3 DNA: TGCGCCAGCAGCTTGGTGGGACAGAACACTGAAGCTTTCTTT
CDR3 protein: CASSLVGQNTEAFF
J gene: TRBJ1-1
clone size: .
D gene: .
V gene: TRBV5-1

CDR3 DNA: TGTGCCAGCACCGCGGGGGGGAACACTGAAGCTTTCTTT
CDR3 protein: CASTAGGNTEAFF
J gene: TRBJ1-1
clone size: .
D gene: .
V gene: TRBV12-3/TRBV12-4

CDR3 DNA: TGTGCCAGCAGTTACGGGCAGTCTGGGGCCAACGTCCTGACTTTC
CDR3 protein: CASSYGQSGANVLTF
J gene: TRBJ2-6
clone size: many
D gene: .
V gene: TRBV6-2/TRBV6-3

CDR3 DNA: TGTGCCAGCAGTTTAGTAGCGGGAGGGACCTACGAGCAGTACTTC
CDR3 protein: CASSLVAGGTYEQYF
J gene: TRBJ2-7
clone size: medium-sized
D gene: TRBD2
V gene: TRBV28

CDR3 DNA: TGTGCCAGCAGTACGACAGGGGACGGCTATGGCTACACCTTC
CDR3 protein: CASSTTGDGYGYTF
J gene: TRBJ1-2
clone size: .
D gene: TRBD1
V gene: TRBV28

CDR3 DNA: TGCAGTGCTTCCAGAGCGGGAGTCACCTACGAGCAGTACTTC
CDR3 protein: CSASRAGVTYEQYF
J gene: TRBJ2-7
clone size: .
D gene: TRBD2
V gene: TRBV20-1

CDR3 DNA: TGTGCCAGCAGTGAAGGTGGGTCAGTCTATGGCTACACCTTC
CDR3 protein: CASSEGGSVYGYTF
J gene: TRBJ1-2
clone size: few
D gene: .
V gene: TRBV6-1

CDR3 DNA: TGTGCCAGCAGTTTGGAGACGTACAATCAGCCCCAGCATTTT
CDR3 protein: CASSLETYNQPQHF
J gene: TRBJ1-5
clone size: .
D gene: .
V gene: TRBV28

CDR3 DNA: TGTGCCAGCAGCCTGAGGGGAGCCTACGAGCAGTACTTC
CDR3 protein: CASSLRGAYEQYF
J gene: TRBJ2-7
clone size: medium-sized
D gene: .
V gene: TRBV6-1

CDR3 DNA: TGTGCCAGCAGTTTATCCAGCGGGAGATGGCACGGGGAGCTGTTTTTT
CDR3 protein: CASSLSSGRWHGELFF
J gene: TRBJ2-2
clone size: many
D gene: TRBD2
V gene: TRBV28

CDR3 DNA: TGTGCCAGCAGCGTAGTTCCTATGCCCGCCTTGGACACTGAAGCTTTCTTT
CDR3 protein: CASSVVPMPALDTEAFF
J gene: TRBJ1-1
clone size: many
D gene: .
V gene: TRBV9

CDR3 DNA: TGTGCCAGCAGCGCAACAGGGGGCTACGAGCAGTACTTC
CDR3 protein: CASSATGGYEQYF
J gene: TRBJ2-7
clone size: .
D gene: TRBD1
V gene: TRBV6-1

CDR3 DNA: TGTGCCAGCAGCCAAGATCCCAACGACCGAACCGGGGAGCTGTTTTTT
CDR3 protein: CASSQDPNDRTGELFF
J gene: TRBJ2-2
clone size: many
D gene: .
V gene: TRBV4-2

CDR3 DNA: TGTGCCAGCTGGCGGGAGGAGCAGTTCTTC
CDR3 protein: CASWREEQFF
J gene: TRBJ2-1
clone size: medium-sized
D gene: TRBD2
V gene: TRBV3-1

CDR3 DNA: TGCGCCAGCAGCCAAGAGGTCCAGGGACGAACTGAAGCTTTCTTT
CDR3 protein: CASSQEVQGRTEAFF
J gene: TRBJ1-1
clone size: .
D gene: .
V gene: TRBV4-1

CDR3 DNA: TGTGCCAGCAGTGAAAGGGGGCGAGCTCACACCATATATTTT
CDR3 protein: CASSERGRAHTIYF
J gene: TRBJ1-3
clone size: medium-sized
D gene: TRBD1
V gene: TRBV6-1

CDR3 DNA: TGTGCCTGGAGACCCGAAGGACAGGCTAATGAAAAACTGTTTTTT
CDR3 protein: CAWRPEGQANEKLFF
J gene: TRBJ1-4
clone size: many
D gene: TRBD1
V gene: TRBV30

CDR3 DNA: TGCGCCAGCAGTGTTGGGACAGGGGGGGGCTACACCTTC
CDR3 protein: CASSVGTGGGYTF
J gene: TRBJ1-2
clone size: medium-sized
D gene: TRBD1
V gene: TRBV10-1

CDR3 DNA: TGTGCCAGCAGATCGACACCAGGCCACTATGGCTACACCTTC
CDR3 protein: CASRSTPGHYGYTF
J gene: TRBJ1-2
clone size: medium-sized
D gene: .
V gene: TRBV6-1

CDR3 DNA: TGTGCCAGCAGCTTATCCTCGGGAGATAATTCACCCCTCCACTTT
CDR3 protein: CASSLSSGDNSPLHF
J gene: TRBJ1-6
clone size: few
D gene: .
V gene: TRBV7-9

CDR3 DNA: TGTGCCAGCACTCAGTCCGTGTTTGATGAGACCCAGTACTTC
CDR3 protein: CASTQSVFDETQYF
J gene: TRBJ2-5
clone size: .
D gene: .
V gene: TRBV6-1

CDR3 DNA: TGTGCCAGCAGTCCCGCGCGGGAGAGCGGCAATGAGCAGTTCTTC
CDR3 protein: CASSPARESGNEQFF
J gene: TRBJ2-1
clone size: medium-sized
D gene: TRBD2
V gene: TRBV6-1

CDR3 DNA: TGTGCCTGGAATGCGGGGGGATCCAATGAGCAGTTCTTC
CDR3 protein: CAWNAGGSNEQFF
J gene: TRBJ2-1
clone size: .
D gene: TRBD2
V gene: TRBV30

CDR3 DNA: TGTGCCAGCGGAGTTACGGTCGCGGGGAGACCCACGAACACCGGGGAGCTGTTTTTT
CDR3 protein: CASGVTVAGRPTNTGELFF
J gene: TRBJ2-2
clone size: .
D gene: .
V gene: TRBV6-2/TRBV6-3

CDR3 DNA: TGCAGTGCTAGAGATGGACGAACGGTGAACACTGAAGCTTTCTTT
CDR3 protein: CSARDGRTVNTEAFF
J gene: TRBJ1-1
clone size: once
D gene: .
V gene: TRBV20-1

CDR3 DNA: TGTGCCAGCAGCTTTCTAGCGGGAGAAGGTTACGAGCAGTACTTC
CDR3 protein: CASSFLAGEGYEQYF
J gene: TRBJ2-7
clone size: few
D gene: TRBD2
V gene: TRBV7-2

CDR3 DNA: TGTGCCAGCAGCCAAGGGCAGGGAGACTACGAGCAGTACTTC
CDR3 protein: CASSQGQGDYEQYF
J gene: TRBJ2-7
clone size: medium-sized
D gene: .
V gene: TRBV3-1

CDR3 DNA: TGCAGTGCTAGCCTCCTCCTGACTAGCGGGGGGATGGAGACCCAGTACTTC
CDR3 protein: CSASLLLTSGGMETQYF
J gene: TRBJ2-5
clone size: few
D gene: TRBD2
V gene: TRBV20-1

CDR3 DNA: TGCAGTGTTAGAGGACCGGGGCAGGGTGTTATGAACGAGCAGTACTTC
CDR3 protein: CSVRGPGQGVMNEQYF
J gene: TRBJ2-7
clone size: .
D gene: .
V gene: TRBV20-1